The clone carrying this T cell receptor (beta chain) appeared a few times. What it binds is not known. This specimen comes from a study of T cells after yellow fever vaccination. TCRdb recomputed calls from the 5' RACE reads with MiXCR, one row per CDR3 protein. The sample lists roughly 120,000 distinct CDR3 sequences, 7.5% to 9.5% occurring once. Overall study findings and caveats: Peak timing came faster in the weaker secondary response, day 5 versus 15. Clones that expanded after primary vaccination mostly reappeared after the booster (roughly 96% CD4, 88% CD8). The bulk population could contribute abundant contaminating clonotypes to FACS-sorted repertoires.

Deletions cut 7 bases from V and 2 bases from J, with 19 bases between. This CDR3 is 16 amino acids long. CDR1 MDHEN and CDR2 SYDVKM come from the germline V gene. The sequenced sample was CD8+ T cells sorted from PBMCs, obtained 45 days after the yellow fever booster vaccination. The sequence came from a man under 40 who received the YFV17D yellow fever vaccine. The rearrangement joins TRBV28 to TRBJ2-3; no firm D call. The CDR3 sequence: CASNPWGNEYTDTQYF. The CDR3, as DNA: TGTGCCAGCAACCCTTGGGGAAACGAATACACAGATACGCAGTATTTT.